The 19 T cell receptor beta chains listed next were all sequenced from one sample in a study of a mutant IDH1 vaccine in newly diagnosed glioma. Time point defined: week 11, during vaccination. It was 300 ug of mutant IDH1 20-mer peptide that made up each vaccine dose, given with topical imiquimod. Data came from immunoSEQ multiplex PCR; TCRdb stores just in-frame clones and leaves some out. The data hold 50,000 to 60,000 clones, with around nine tenths observed a single time. These receptors are not linked to any known antigen. Source: PBMCs, taken from a glioma patient whose treatment included an IDH1 peptide vaccine. These receptors came from a man between 45 and 60 years old with glioma.

The table lists this clone with a count of one. The V gene is TRBV9, the J gene TRBJ2-1, with TRBD2 identical over 9 bases. This CDR3 region has 15 residues. Germline CDR1 is SGDLS and CDR2 is YYNGEE. Trimming cost V 0 bases and J 5 bases; bases outside gene matches: 3. This CDR3 is CASSVVLAGNNEQFF. The CDR3 nucleotides are TGTGCCAGCAGCGTAGTCCTAGCGGGAAACAATGAGCAGTTCTTC.

A single count supports this clone. The rearrangement links TRBV2 to TRBJ2-7; TRBD2 might be the D (6 bases). V dropped 4 bases and J dropped 3 bases, with 7 bases sitting between them. CDR1 and CDR2 (germline): SNHLY, FYNNEI. There are 12 residues in the CDR3. The CDR3 DNA reads as TGTGCCAGCAGTGGACTAGTCTACGAGCAGTACTTC. Protein product: CASSGLVYEQYF.

In DNA, the CDR3 is TGCGCCAGCAGCCAAGGCACCCTGGGGGTAGAGCAGTACTTC. Protein: CASSQGTLGVEQYF. V is TRBV4-3 and J is TRBJ2-7; the D call may be TRBD1 or TRBD2 (5 bases each). V lost 1 base to trimming and J lost 7 bases, with 14 bases between them. The CDR3 extends over 14 amino acids. Germline loops: CDR1 LGHNA, CDR2 YSLEER.

This chain uses TRBV7-3 with TRBJ2-7; 11 bases agree with TRBD2. With 5 bases clipped from V and 5 bases from J, the junction kept 17 bases outside the gene matches. Looked up from germline, CDR1 is SGHTA and CDR2 is FQGTGA. The CDR3 length is 18 residues. CDR3 coding DNA: TGTGCCAGCAGCCCGTCACCACTAGCGGGAGTTGCGTCTGACGAGCAGTACTTC. The encoded protein is CASSPSPLAGVASDEQYF.

This chain links TRBV19 with TRBJ2-7; D assignment may be TRBD1 or TRBD2 (5 bases each). The CDR3 consists of 15 residues. V lost 2 bases and J 6 bases, leaving 17 bases between the germline ends. Germline V lookup: CDR1 LNHDA, CDR2 SQIVND (reference sequence). Here the CDR3 DNA reads TGTGCCAGTAGTATATCGGGGACCTCCCCATTCGAGCAGTACTTC. It codes for CASSISGTSPFEQYF.

The chain carries TRBV29-1 and TRBJ1-1; no clear D. Germline V gene sequence: CDR1 SQVTM, CDR2 ANQGSEA. This CDR3 is built from 12 residues. V lost 5 bases and J lost 0, with 7 bases in between. The CDR3 DNA is TGCAGCGTTCAACTTTTGAACACTGAAGCTTTCTTT. Protein sequence: CSVQLLNTEAFF.

The chain is built from TRBV6-5 and TRBJ2-5; 7 bases line up with TRBD1. CDR1 and CDR2 from the germline V gene are MNHEY and SVGAGI. V was clipped by 2 bases and J by 4 bases; unmatched bases: 4. The CDR3 length is 14 residues. CDR3 sequence: CASSYDSGGETQYF. The DNA for the CDR3 is TGTGCCAGCAGTTACGATTCAGGGGGAGAGACCCAGTACTTC.

This sequence joins TRBV6-6 and TRBJ1-1; weak D call: TRBD1 (6 bases). The V gene lost 0 bases and the J gene lost 6 bases, with 8 bases spanning the gap. The CDR3 consists of 13 residues. Germline assignment: CDR1 MNHNY and CDR2 SVGAGI (reference sequence). The DNA for the CDR3 is TGTGCCAGCAGTTACTCTGAGGGGGCTGAAGCTTTCTTT. It is translated as CASSYSEGAEAFF.

This clone was picked up a small number of times. V and J are TRBV19 and TRBJ2-2; D gene unclear. The length of the CDR3 is 16 residues. Germline CDR1 reads LNHDA; CDR2 reads SQIVND (reference sequence). Trimming took off 10 bases at V and 0 bases at J, with 18 bases between the two ends. CDR3 bases: TGTGCCACCCCTATCAAACCCTACGCGAACACCGGGGAGCTGTTTTTT. Encoded protein: CATPIKPYANTGELFF.

This clone was counted only a few times. The J gene is TRBJ2-1, the V gene TRBV7-9, with 15 bases aligning to TRBD2. J was trimmed by 2 bases and V by 4 bases; bases with no gene match: 9. CDR1 SEHNR and CDR2 FQNEAQ come from the germline V gene (reference sequence). The CDR3 extends over 19 amino acids. CDR3 in amino acids: CASSWVPGLAGGAYNEQFF. The DNA for the CDR3 is TGTGCCAGCAGCTGGGTCCCCGGACTAGCGGGAGGGGCCTACAATGAGCAGTTCTTC.

This clone was seen a single time. CDR3 DNA sequence: TGTGCCAGCAGTGACTCGTCTAGCGGTAACACAGATACGCAGTATTTT. Encoded protein: CASSDSSSGNTDTQYF. The genes are TRBV6-4 and TRBJ2-3; 7 bases align to TRBD2. Germline CDR1 and CDR2: MRHNA and SNTAGT. Losses at the gene ends were 0 bases for V and 2 bases for J; bases not matched to a gene: 5. The CDR3 is 16 residues long.

The rearrangement uses TRBV28 and TRBJ2-3; 12 positions agree with TRBD1. This CDR3 region has 15 residues. Germline trimming cut 6 bases from V and 1 base from J; bases unmatched to any gene: 2. Germline V lookup: CDR1 MDHEN, CDR2 SYDVKM. The DNA for the CDR3 is TGTGCCAGCAGGGGACAGGGGGCGCGCACAGATACGCAGTATTTT. Its protein is CASRGQGARTDTQYF.

For this clone: The junction and the germline gene differ at one end; a read error may be behind it. J is TRBJ2-7 and V is TRBV27; D is perhaps TRBD2 (6 bases). The CDR3 loop spans 14 amino acids. Germline assignment: CDR1 MNHEY and CDR2 SMNVEV (reference sequence). The CDR3 is CASSPRQRASELYF. CDR3 coding DNA: TGTGCCAGCAGTCCGCGACAGCGGGCCTCCGAGCTGTACTTC.

The CDR3 sequence: CASSLVSNEQFF. CDR3 nucleotides: TGTGCCAGCAGCTTAGTATCGAATGAGCAGTTCTTC. The gene calls are TRBV11-2 and TRBJ2-1; no definite D call. V lost 1 base to trimming and J lost 7 bases, with 5 bases between them. The CDR3 is 12 residues long. Germline CDR1 SGHAT, CDR2 FQNNGV. The whole variable domain, remainder taken from reference TRBV11-2 and TRBJ2-1, is EAGVAQSPRYKIIEKRQSVAFWCNPISGHATLYWYQQILGQGPKLLIQFQNNGVVDDSQLPKDRFSAERLKGVDSTLKIQPAKLEDSAVYLCASSLVSNEQFFGPGTRLTVL.

The chain recombines TRBV28 with TRBJ1-1, with 8 bases lining up with TRBD1. The CDR3 consists of 13 residues. The ends lost 4 bases at V and 7 bases at J; junction bases unmatched: 5. Looked up from germline, CDR1 is MDHEN and CDR2 is SYDVKM. The CDR3 sequence is CASSSTGEGEAFF. For the CDR3, the DNA is TGTGCCAGCAGTTCGACAGGGGAAGGTGAAGCTTTCTTT.

The chain couples TRBV19 to TRBJ2-7; D is perhaps TRBD2 (5 bases). Germline CDR1 LNHDA, CDR2 SQIVND (reference sequence). V was shortened by 5 bases and J by 5 bases, with 22 bases between the two germline ends. This CDR3 has 16 residues. CDR3 in amino acids: CASSATPEGKIHEQYF. The CDR3 DNA reads TGTGCCAGTAGTGCTACCCCAGAGGGTAAAATCCACGAGCAGTACTTC.

V gene TRBV2 combines with J gene TRBJ2-5; D is unresolved. Looked up from germline, CDR1 is SNHLY and CDR2 is FYNNEI. V lost 1 base, J lost 7 bases, and 1 base lay in between. The CDR3 covers 10 residues. DNA for the CDR3: TGTGCCAGCAGTGAAGGGACCCAGTACTTC. This sequence encodes CASSEGTQYF. Variable domain in full (rest from reference TRBV2 and TRBJ2-5): EPEVTQTPSHQVTQMGQEVILRCVPISNHLYFYWYRQILGQKVEFLVSFYNNEISEKSEIFDDQFSVERPDGSNFTLKIRSTKLEDSAMYFCASSEGTQYFGPGTRLLVL.

This clone was seen a handful of times. The chain joins TRBV4-2 to TRBJ2-7; the match to TRBD1 covers 10 bases. Germline CDR1 reads LGHNA; CDR2 reads YNFKEQ. Trimming at V came to 6 bases and at J to 4 bases, leaving 6 bases not matched to a gene. This CDR3 has 14 residues. The CDR3 coding sequence is TGTGCCAGCAGTAAAGGGACAGGGGAATACGAGCAGTACTTC. It specifies CASSKGTGEYEQYF.

The V gene is TRBV5-4, the J gene TRBJ2-5, with D perhaps TRBD1 (6 bases). V lost 4 bases and J 2 bases, leaving 24 bases between the germline ends. The CDR3 totals 18 residues. Germline CDR1 is SGHNT and CDR2 is YYREEE (reference sequence). DNA for the CDR3: TGTGCCAGCAGCCCTTCTTGGGGGCAGGGAGTAATACAAGAGACCCAGTACTTC. Protein product: CASSPSWGQGVIQETQYF.